This T cell receptor beta chain was found in a study of glioma-infiltrating T cells after dendritic cell vaccination. Sequencing was performed with immunoSEQ multiplex PCR; in TCRdb, only in-frame clones are kept and a portion is missing. The sample includes roughly 90,000 clones, about nine tenths of them seen just once. V was clipped by 8 bases and J by 7 bases; unmatched bases: 14. The CDR3 is made up of 15 amino acids. Germline V gene sequence: CDR1 MDHEN, CDR2 SYDVKM. Sequenced here: blood, sampled before dendritic cell vaccination. The TCR was taken from a human donor with glioblastoma. J is TRBJ1-5 and V is TRBV28, with 7 bases aligning to TRBD1. The CDR3 region is CASGADRVVGQPQHF. The CDR3, as DNA: TGTGCCAGCGGCGCAGACAGGGTAGTAGGCCAGCCCCAGCATTTT.